This TCR beta chain was identified in a study of T cell responses to AZD1222 COVID-19 vaccine (dated by TCRdb to the early 2020s). Looking at the study overall: AZD1222 recipients with second doses at about 4 weeks or about 12 weeks were pooled, because spike-specific TCR depth and breadth did not differ between schedules. A total of just over 230 trial participants underwent TCR sequencing, of whom 200 to 220 received two doses of AZD1222 and some 25 received two doses of the MenACWY control vaccine. Enrollment into the trials was organized by age into subgroups of 18-55, 56-69 and 70-plus years, and those subgroups contained approximately 160, 26 and 62 TCR-sequenced participants, respectively. Study-wide findings and limitations: Participants were mostly white British, with more females than males. The authors suggested clonal diversity may have been underestimated. The 56-69-year group was small, and its depth increase did not reach significance, likely because of low power. Because no day 14 peak-response samples were available, repertoires were characterized only after the peak T cell response. CD4 TCRs associated with the vaccine covered the entire spike protein, and the dominant responses were in regions 160-218 and 743-854. Reportedly, almost half of the unique spike-specific TCRs recognized epitopes lying outside the regions that are mutated in the B.1.351 and B.1.1.7 variants. Spike-specific TCR breadth and depth rose significantly after two AZD1222 doses compared with day 0 and with MenACWY recipients. Conclusions about previously exposed vaccinees are limited, since just 5 to 7 AZD1222 recipients were seropositive for SARS-CoV-2 at baseline.

This clone was counted between two and nine times. This receptor's antigen is unknown. Per-nucleotide qualities are absent, and no much larger clonotype sits a single base away. The CDR3 regions of human TCRbeta chains were analyzed by immunosequencing. For the original study's pipeline: TCRs in the repertoires were matched against a reference library of SARS-CoV-2-specific TCRs that had been generated with the MIRA antigen-specificity platform. Breadth was defined as the fraction of unique TCRs that were SARS-CoV-2-associated, and depth was defined as the fraction of total T cells that were SARS-CoV-2-associated. Using the MIRA data, each spike-specific TCR was mapped to the spike region that the TCR reacts to and placed in a CD4 or CD8 class. Log10-transformed breadth and depth values were compared by one-way ANOVA with Sidak's multiple comparisons tests. TCRdb's version of the immuneACCESS table is confined to in-frame rearrangements and falls short of the full clone set. An unresolved V gene accounts for under half of the shortfall where checked; the remainder is of unknown origin. V and J calls and clone size are as listed in that table; D and trimming were resolved from the DNA. The table for this sample lists around 180,000 clones; around 89% of them were counted only once. Approximately 7.2% of the sample is held by the ten biggest clonotypes.

In light of the paper, this sample's time point label describes: baseline before first vaccination. Vaccinee samples were obtained from the UK trials COV001 and COV002, which included a single-blind randomized controlled phase 2/3 trial of AZD1222 (ChAdOx1 nCoV-19) in healthy adults. Trial participant PBMC samples were collected at day 0 and day 28 after the second dose for TCRbeta chain sequencing. CDR1 and CDR2, per the germline V gene, are SQVTM and ANQGSEA. Including the terminal cysteine and phenylalanine, the CDR3 comprises 14 residues. The DNA shown is the 42-base CDR3, in frame from base 1. V trim: 3 bases; J trim: 5 bases; unmatched bases: 9.

This receptor chain uses TRBV29-1 and TRBJ2-7; 8 central bases correspond to TRBD1. The sample was peripheral blood, taken on day 0 of AZD1222 vaccination. The TCR was taken from an adult in good health. The DNA sequence follows: TGCAGCGTTGAGGAAGGAGACAGGGGCCACGAGCAGTACTTC. Its protein is CSVEEGDRGHEQYF.